Given below is one TCR beta chain in context. Its cognate antigen is unknown. Primers: 60 Vbeta forward and 13 Jbeta reverse. Generated by immunoSEQ multiplex PCR, the TCRdb table keeps only in-frame clones and is missing some. This sample has about 200,000 clones, with approximately 86% found just once. The CDR3 sequence is 14 residues long. These data belong to a study of cytomegalovirus exposure and HLA in healthy donors. Study-level findings and limits: Versus the roughly 640-donor mean, an Asian-associated ancestry cluster reportedly showed fewer N-insertions in a later analysis. Excluded: some indistinguishable V segments such as TRBV6-2 and TRBV6-3. Researchers had no immune exposure information except CMV serostatus available.

This receptor was obtained from a woman aged 25 to 39 in good health and CMV-seronegative. Sequenced: PBMCs. J is TRBJ1-3 and V is TRBV21-1. TRBV21-1 is termed a pseudogene. CDR3 sequence reads: CASSKGRVGNTIYF. DNA of the CDR3: TGTGCCAGCAGCAAAGGCCGGGTTGGAAACACCATATATTTT.